The text below deals with one TCR beta chain. Its antigen specificity is not known. Base qualities are not provided; no much larger clone lies one nucleotide away. Library generation was performed with the immunoSEQ multiplex PCR assay. The multiplex PCR relied on a mix of 60 forward primers for TCR Vbeta segments and 13 reverse primers for TCR Jbeta segments. A multiplex PCR assay on genomic DNA amplified the CDR3 region of rearranged TCR beta genes. On the Illumina HiSeq System, the amplified TCR beta libraries were sequenced as 87-base-pair reads. The paper's data handling went like this. A later analysis counted about 80 million unique TCR beta chains across the 550 to 700 repertoires, and 10 million to 11 million of these chains were shared by at least two donors. Raw reads were error-corrected and collapsed into unique sequences by a nearest-neighbor algorithm in which closely related sequences were merged to remove PCR and sequencing errors. To assign V, D and J gene segments, CDR3 sequences were aligned to IMGT reference sequences. For a sequence to be retained, a match of at least six nucleotides to both a V gene segment and a J gene segment was required. A rearrangement counted as productive if the CDR3 had no stop codons and remained in frame with V and J, and every other rearrangement counted as non-productive. CDR3 was defined according to IMGT convention as the region running from the second conserved V-encoded cysteine to the conserved J-encoded phenylalanine. The earlier analysis of about 640 of the donors excluded any sequence lacking an unambiguous match to a single V gene segment. An earlier analysis of just under 600 of the donors called V segments functional above 56.7% productive rearrangements and segregating when the between-donor standard deviation exceeded 5%. To diagnose cytomegalovirus status from the catalog of TCR beta chain sequences, a statistical classification framework was built. In a later analysis, V and J genes were assigned by comparing TCR nucleotide sequences against IMGT/GENE-DB human TR gene sequences. Using the TCRdist pipeline, a later analysis assigned CDR3 sequences along with most-parsimonious VDJ recombination scenarios. In a later analysis, every TCR beta chain was defined by the combination of its CDR3 amino acid sequence and its V-gene family, and reads without a unique V-gene family were dropped. As a way to deal with suspected cross-contamination and a sequencing artifact, a later analysis dropped approximately 590 nucleotide sequences that were highly shared and had low generation probability. In a later analysis, a clonal expansion index was calculated for each public chain from normalized within-repertoire ranks of inferred template counts. A later analysis computed generation probabilities with a VDJ recombination model fitted to out-of-frame rearrangements, and checked the results against IGoR. In a later analysis, hypergeometric tests were used to score TCR-TCR, TCR-HLA and TCR-CMV co-occurrence, with a repertoire-size bias correction applied to TCR pairs. A later analysis estimated false discovery rates by permuting HLA or CMV assignments 20 times. A later analysis grouped co-occurring TCRs with DBSCAN, adding TCRdist sequence similarity when clustering within HLA-allele-positive subsets. Repertoires with fewer than 30,000 or more than 120,000 public chains were left out of co-occurrence clustering, as were five repertoires with anomalous nucleotide sharing. TCRdb provides this immuneACCESS table in a form limited to in-frame rearrangements. Some clones are lacking; in checked studies, under half of them reflect an unresolved V gene, and why the rest are absent is not known. That table gives V, J and clone size, and the DNA gave D and trimming. The sample yields 99,000 or so clones; nearly 15% were counted once. The top ten clones comprise around 0.9% of the sample.

The data originate from a study of cytomegalovirus exposure and HLA in healthy donors (dated by TCRdb to the late 2010s). Regarding the research as a whole: In an earlier analysis of several hundred of the donors, 276 Gb of sequence data and approximately 100 million unique TCR beta sequences from about 190 million T cells were reported. Using immunosequencing, the study profiled T cell repertoires from 666 subjects and related those repertoires to cytomegalovirus serostatus. To decide whether each TCR beta V gene segment behaved as functional or pseudogenic, an earlier analysis of fewer than 750 of the donors relied on high-throughput TCR beta sequencing. A few DR-DQ haplotypes were treated as single units for association and clustering because of strong linkage in the cohort. Among the 398 genotyped donors, approximately 82% belonged to the genetic ancestry cluster associated with self-reported Caucasian donors. Rather than using new phenotypic data, the later analysis identified candidate immune exposures from TCR beta sequences and from how often those sequences occurred across donors. All discovery cohort repertoires had been generated on a single sequencing platform. HLA typing covered class I and class II loci at four-digit resolution. A later genetic analysis took genome-wide SNP genotypes for about 55% of the 666 donors and used that subset as a discovery cohort. Typing coverage differed by locus: A, B, C, DRB1 and DQB1 were typed in about 620-630 donors, DQA1 in 522, DPA1 in approximately 610, and DPB1 in 472. Around 320 gigabases of sequencing data and approximately 85 million unique TCR sequences were included in an early release covering roughly 600 HLA-typed donors. Donor age, sex, ethnicity and CMV serostatus were compiled alongside the repertoire data. Among 398 genotyped donors of the cohort, an average of around 250,000 unique TCR beta nucleotide sequences was sequenced per donor, of which 15% to 20% were non-productive. The study aimed to test whether cataloging public T cell receptors could reveal signatures of past pathogen exposure. To predict cytomegalovirus infection status, the study brought together high-throughput TCR immunosequencing, statistical association of individual TCRs with disease status, and machine learning. A separate validation cohort of 100 to 150 different subjects was used in addition to the 666-subject first cohort. A later analysis re-examined previously published TCR beta repertoires from several hundred donors and added high-resolution HLA genotyping to investigate patterns of TCR occurrence. The full study reports these points: A cluster of highly shared sequence variants was judged likely to be a technical artifact of the sequencing pipeline. Roughly uniform sequencing depth across donors was assumed in presence/absence analyses, although this assumption may not hold. A later analysis associated about 17,000 TCR beta sequences with specific HLA alleles at a false discovery rate of 0.05. In a later analysis, HLA-associated TCR beta chains were found to be more clonally expanded and to have lower generation probabilities than equally common non-associated chains. In a later analysis, most CMV-associated TCR beta chains were found to appear HLA-restricted, with HLA associations seemingly driven largely by CMV exposure. Only TCR beta chains were sequenced in this cohort, and the absence of alpha or paired-chain data limited detectable features. Compared with the roughly 670-donor mean, donors in an Asian-associated ancestry cluster had fewer N-insertions in productive TCRs, according to a later genetic analysis. For the cohort, immune exposure information was limited to CMV serostatus. The 87-base-pair reads could not distinguish some IMGT-functional V segments, including TRBV6-2 and TRBV6-3, so those segments were excluded. In vitro tests confirmed that a few of the cytomegalovirus-associated TCR beta chains recognize cytomegalovirus antigens. HLA typing was unavailable for some donors at each locus, so association tests used only the typed subset. V-gene and J-gene trimming of TCR beta chains was associated with a missense DCLRE1C variant in a later genetic analysis, and the association was replicated in an independent cohort. A later analysis reported that several top co-occurrence clusters appeared linked to parvovirus B19, influenza, CMV and Epstein-Barr virus. A total of 150 to 200 TCR beta chains were listed by the study as associated with cytomegalovirus. Linkage disequilibrium might explain the correlated functional status among segregating V segments, but an unknown experimental factor could not be ruled out. In a later analysis, the rate of TCR association differed among HLA loci, with DRB1 alleles having the most associated TCRs and HLA-C alleles having the fewest. In both the original and validation cohorts, the classifier was reported to diagnose cytomegalovirus status with high specificity and sensitivity. Approximately 16 rarely observed V segments, including chromosome 9 orphons, were excluded from the earlier analysis of about 610 of the donors because counts were too low. Most TCR sequences were observed very rarely across donors, whereas some public TCRs were present in many individuals. A further reported finding was that TCR beta sequences accurately predicted the HLA-A and HLA-B alleles for most subjects in the first cohort. The authors suggested that the approach could potentially be extended to other disease states and immunological phenotypes. In an earlier analysis of approximately 590 of the donors, most TCR beta V segments were observed in productive rearrangements about 90% or about 30% of the time, broadly matching IMGT annotations. Assigning TCR associations to individual alleles was difficult when HLA alleles, especially DR and DQ, strongly co-occurred.

The cohort consisted of 650 to 700 healthy bone marrow donors. Cohort members were all nominally healthy when sampled, although unrecorded immune exposures were likely present. The donor tested CMV seronegative and was one of the 352 seronegative cohort members. A peripheral blood sample was provided by each donor, and peripheral blood mononuclear cells were used for TCR beta sequencing. Genomic DNA extraction from the blood cell samples was performed with the Qiagen DNeasy Blood Extraction Kit. Its CDR3 holds 15 amino acids, cysteine through phenylalanine. Only the CDR3 part of the read is kept: 45 bases, read in frame from the first base. The junction shows trimming of 0 bases on V and 3 bases on J, plus 8 bases between the germline ends. The germline V gene (reference sequence) gives CDR1 as SEHNR and CDR2 as FQNEAQ.

The sequenced sample consisted of PBMCs. Recombination linked TRBV7-9 to TRBJ1-4; TRBD1 might be the D gene, on 5 matching bases. This receptor was taken from a female donor in good health and CMV-seronegative. The nucleotides are TGTGCCAGCAGCTTAGCCCCAGGGCCTAATGAAAAACTGTTTTTT. The resulting protein is CASSLAPGPNEKLFF.